This TCR beta chain was found in a study of shared clonotypes between healthy human individuals (TCRdb year 2020). At the level of the whole study: The cohort comprised a couple of women and a few men aged 18 to 49 years. For each donor, CD4 naive and CD4 memory were each run on three plates, CD8 naive on two plates, and CD8 memory on one plate. To estimate repertoire size and how much clonotype sharing occurs between individuals, the study deeply sequenced the blood TCR repertoires of 5 or 6 healthy adults. Different laboratories and diverse techniques were used to prepare libraries and sequence TCR repertoires, to increase sequencing depth and limit assay-specific biases. Leukapheresis yielded between about 0.94 and 9.5 billion PBMCs per donor. Results the study describes overall, beyond this receptor: Sharing across several donors was observed for about 5% of naive CD4, about 4% of naive CD8, 2.3% of memory CD4, and around 0.4% of memory CD8 clonotypes. The genetic and exposure-history diversity represented was limited by the small number of donors. Pairwise subsampling indicated that sequencing depth was expected to affect the degree of clonotype sharing among donors. Sampling was restricted to blood, and TCR repertoires in tissue are likely to differ from TCR repertoires in blood. Naive subsets generally had larger estimated clonotype richness than memory subsets did. Higher generation probabilities were observed for clonotypes shared by all four sorted-subset donors than for non-shared clonotypes. Even with the large sequencing depth, rarefaction of the sorted-subset datasets indicated that sequencing was incomplete.

TCR CDR3 regions were amplified from genomic DNA by multiplex PCR using the deep immunoSEQ assay. Extracted genomic DNA from each cell subset was distributed evenly across all wells of several immunoSEQ 96-well plates, and each plate was treated as a replicate. For sorted subsets, each replicate PCR was loaded with around 220 ng genomic DNA, equivalent to 25,000 to 30,000 T cell genomes. Purified libraries were quantified with a Qubit 3.0 fluorometer, sized on a Bioanalyzer 2100, and re-quantified with the KAPA Library Quantification kit. Each immunoSEQ 96-well plate was sequenced on its own single-read 150-cycle Illumina NextSeq 550 flow cell. Under the source paper's analysis protocol: Because only junctional sequences without quality scores were contained in the immunoSEQ output, filtering matching that applied to full-length reads could not be performed. Sequences were annotated with PyIR, a Python wrapper for IgBLAST v1.9, using IMGT germline references to assign V/J genes and CDR3. Reads were removed for weak V/J assignments (E-value above 1e-6), missing CDR3, stop codons, out-of-frame junctions, or ambiguous translated residues. V3J clonotypes were defined as sequences sharing the same inferred V gene, J gene, and CDR3 amino acid sequence. To compute the percentage overlap between repertoires, the number of shared unique clonotypes was divided by the size of the smaller repertoire. Three approaches were used to assess repertoire richness: RTK rarefaction, the Chao1 estimator, and Recon v2.1 estimates of unobserved clonotypes. For all TCRbeta clonotypes obtained by the gDNA method from four donors, generation probabilities were computed with OLGA. Sourced from immuneACCESS, this table was stored by TCRdb with only in-frame sequences that have V and J called. A share of the clones is absent; for the studies checked, an unresolved V gene accounts for under half, and the remainder has no known explanation. D and trimming come from the DNA, and the V and J calls and clone size come from that table. The sample includes 780,000 or so clones, with roughly 72% observed a single time. The leading ten clones occupy under 2% of the sample.

About this clone: Its antigen is not yet known. The sample holds no much larger clone one base away, and base qualities are not on file.

Healthy HIV-negative adults with no recently reported acute infections or vaccinations were included as donors. All donors were Caucasian adults living in Nashville, Tennessee, USA. CD4+ T cells were enriched by magnetic negative selection; naive cells were then positively selected on CD45RA, and the negative fraction formed the memory subset. Blood was obtained by leukapheresis, after which PBMCs were separated by Ficoll-Histopaque density gradient centrifugation and cryopreserved in liquid nitrogen vapor phase. Purity and quantity of every magnetically sorted T cell population were checked by analytical flow cytometry. From each sorted fraction, genomic DNA was isolated and quantified by UV absorbance on a Nanodrop 2000c. V was cut back by 5 bases and J by 5 bases, leaving a gap of 10 bases between them. Based on the germline V gene, the CDR1 and CDR2 sequences are SGHVS and FQNEAQ. The CDR3 goes from the cysteine to the phenylalanine over 12 residues. Left in the record is the CDR3 DNA by itself, 36 bases read in frame from the first base.

What was sequenced was memory CD4+ T cells sorted from blood. Explained via the paper, the cell subset or site label denotes: CD45RA-negative fraction. This sequence uses TRBV7-8 and TRBJ2-7; a confident D gene designation cannot be given. The TCR comes from a woman in her twenties or thirties in good health. The CDR3 region: CASSTRRNEQYF. The sequenced DNA: TGTGCCAGCAGCACCCGTCGGAACGAGCAGTACTTC.